The clone carrying this TCR beta chain was seen more than once but under ten times. The target antigen is unknown. This sample was taken from a study of vaccination and CD4 T cells after COVID-19. Germline values: CDR1 DFQATT, CDR2 SNEGSKA (reference sequence). The CDR3 has 16 amino acids. V shed 1 base, J shed 7 bases, and the junction held 12 bases outside the gene matches. The study sequenced cultured CD4+ T cell DNA using the Oncomine TCR Beta short-read assay. TCRdb redid the calling of the PCR reads with MiXCR, one entry per CDR3 protein. The table includes roughly 11,000 distinct CDR3 sequences, 50% to 60% detected once. Stated treatment: approximately nine-day PBMC culture with coronavirus spike peptide pools or control peptides (ViraFEST assay).

V is TRBV20-1 and J is TRBJ1-1; 10 nucleotides agree with TRBD1. The sample consisted of CD4+ T cells from blood, cultured in vitro. The origin of this receptor is a human donor who had recovered from COVID-19. The CDR3 is CSARASAGDRGREAFF. The CDR3 nucleotides read TGCAGTGCTAGAGCATCAGCCGGGGACAGGGGACGTGAAGCTTTCTTT.